Below, 20 T cell receptor beta chains from the same sample are listed, as sequenced in a study of beta chain features in type 1 diabetes. TCRB transcripts that were expressed got sequenced, as all of the isolated RNA had been reverse transcribed. Data came from immunoSEQ multiplex PCR; TCRdb stores just in-frame clones and leaves some out. The sample shows under 900,000 clones, roughly a sixth of them seen only once. Sequencing used naive CD4+ T cells from blood. The receptors here all came from a woman aged 18-29 years in good health.

The chain is built from TRBV7-2 and TRBJ2-3; 12 bases map to TRBD2. The junction had 8 bases not matched to a gene; V was cut back by 4 bases and J by 0 bases. The CDR3 extends over 18 amino acids. Germline-derived CDR1 and CDR2 are SGHTA and FQGNSA. In DNA, the CDR3 is TGTGCCAGCAGCTGGCGGGCTAGCGGGAGGGGTAGCACAGATACGCAGTATTTT. Residues: CASSWRASGRGSTDTQYF.

The rearrangement joins TRBV7-9 to TRBJ1-2, with 9 positions matching TRBD1. Trimming at V came to 4 bases and at J to 4 bases, leaving 7 bases not matched to a gene. The CDR3 has 15 residues. CDR1 is SEHNR, CDR2 FQNEAQ, per germline (reference sequence). DNA of the CDR3: TGTGCCAGCAGCTCCATGGACAGGGGCGGCTATGGCTACACCTTC. This sequence encodes CASSSMDRGGYGYTF. Variable domain in full (rest from reference TRBV7-9 and TRBJ1-2): DTGVSQNPRHKITKRGQNVTFRCDPISEHNRLYWYRQTLGQGPEFLTYFQNEAQLEKSRLLSDRFSAERPKGSFSTLEIQRTEQGDSAMYLCASSSMDRGGYGYTFGSGTRLTVV.

This clone appeared a few times. The V and J genes are TRBV11-2 and TRBJ2-3; 8 bases map to TRBD2. V gave up 0 bases and J gave up 2 bases; unmatched junction bases: 7. The CDR3 contains 17 residues. Germline assignment: CDR1 SGHAT and CDR2 FQNNGV. The CDR3 here is CASSLDGIAGSTDTQYF. DNA for the CDR3: TGTGCCAGCAGCTTAGATGGGATAGCGGGATCCACAGATACGCAGTATTTT.

The V call is TRBV29-1, the J call TRBJ2-3; D gene ambiguous. This CDR3 is built from 17 residues. Germline V gene lookup returns CDR1 SQVTM and CDR2 ANQGSEA. V was clipped by 3 bases and J by 4 bases, with 23 bases between them. The CDR3 DNA reads TGCAGCGTTGACCCCCTGGGCGCGGTAGGGCGATCAGATACGCAGTATTTT. Translation: CSVDPLGAVGRSDTQYF.

The J gene is TRBJ2-5, the V gene TRBV6-1, with TRBD1 as a possible D gene (6 bases). Trimming took off 7 bases at V and 2 bases at J, with 14 bases between the two ends. The CDR3 extends over 14 amino acids. Germline V gene data show CDR1 as MNHNS and CDR2 as SASEGT. The CDR3 loop reads CASNRDRNQETQYF. As DNA, the CDR3 is TGTGCCAGCAACCGCGACAGGAATCAAGAGACCCAGTACTTC.

This chain uses TRBV6-5 with TRBJ2-5; D may be TRBD2 (6 bases). The J call may be incorrect, as the DNA end agrees better with TRBJ2-7. Germline V lookup: CDR1 MNHEY, CDR2 SVGAGI. The CDR3 sequence is 16 residues long. DNA for the CDR3: TGTGCCAGCAGTTACTCGAAGGAGGGTAGGGTCTACGAGCAGTACTTC. This codes for CASSYSKEGRVYEQYF.

This clone occurred a few times. The V call is TRBV7-2, the J call TRBJ2-7; no clear D. Germline V CDR1 and CDR2: SGHTA, FQGNSA. The CDR3 is 12 amino acids. Trimming took 1 base from V and 4 from J, leaving 5 bases between them. The CDR3 reads CASSLVDYEQYF. Here the CDR3 DNA reads TGTGCCAGCAGCTTAGTCGATTACGAGCAGTACTTC.

CDR3 amino acids: CASSQVPNEKLFF. In nucleotides, the CDR3 is TGCGCCAGCAGCCAAGTTCCTAATGAAAAACTGTTTTTT. J is TRBJ1-4 and V is TRBV4-1, with D uncertain. V lost 1 base and J 3 bases, leaving 3 bases between the germline ends. The CDR3 is 13 residues long. Germline CDR1 is MGHRA and CDR2 is YSYEKL.

V is TRBV19 and J is TRBJ2-7; TRBD1 matches 9 bases. V shed 8 bases and J 5 bases; nucleotides not matched to a gene: 10. The CDR3 has 14 residues. Germline CDR1 is LNHDA and CDR2 is SQIVND (reference sequence). CDR3 coding DNA: TGTGCCAGTTCCGGGGACAGGGCAGAAGACGAGCAGTACTTC. This gives the protein CASSGDRAEDEQYF. The complete variable domain, with remaining parts taken from reference TRBV19 and TRBJ2-7, reads DGGITQSPKYLFRKEGQNVTLSCEQNLNHDAMYWYRQDPGQGLRLIYYSQIVNDFQKGDIAEGYSVSREKKESFPLTVTSAQKNPTAFYLCASSGDRAEDEQYFGPGTRLTVT.

The count of this clone is one. In DNA form, the CDR3 reads TGTGCCAGCAGGCGAACAGGGCCCAATCAGCCCCAGCATTTT. Translation: CASRRTGPNQPQHF. The chain couples TRBV6-5 to TRBJ1-5; D is possibly TRBD1 (6 bases). CDR1 MNHEY and CDR2 SVGAGI come from the germline V gene. The CDR3 runs to 14 residues. V was pared by 6 bases and J by 3 bases, with 12 bases between.

This clone turned up a few times. Written as DNA, the CDR3 is TGTGCCAGCAGTTACCATTCTAACTATGGCTACACCTTC. Amino acids: CASSYHSNYGYTF. This chain joins TRBV6-5 and TRBJ1-2; no definite D call. The V gene lost 2 bases and the J gene lost 0 bases, with 4 bases spanning the gap. CDR1 and CDR2 from the germline V gene are MNHEY and SVGAGI. This CDR3 is 13 amino acids long.

The rearrangement uses TRBV6-1 and TRBJ2-1; D is possibly TRBD2 (5 bases). Germline CDR1 MNHNS, CDR2 SASEGT. CDR3 length: 16 residues. V lost 0 bases to trimming and J lost 3 bases, with 12 bases between them. This CDR3 reads CASSEARVGVYNEQFF. The CDR3 DNA reads as TGTGCCAGCAGTGAAGCGCGGGTCGGGGTCTACAATGAGCAGTTCTTC.

The chain recombines TRBV15 with TRBJ1-1; no clear D gene. The CDR3 sequence is 14 residues long. Germline V gives CDR1 LNHNV, CDR2 YYDKDF (reference sequence). Trimming removed 0 bases at V and 11 bases at J, with 16 bases between. This CDR3 reads CATSRDARTPSAFF. CDR3 coding DNA: TGTGCCACCAGCAGAGATGCGAGGACGCCGTCGGCTTTCTTT. The full variable domain, in which reference TRBV15 and TRBJ1-1 provide the parts outside the CDR3, is DAMVIQNPRYQVTQFGKPVTLSCSQTLNHNVMYWYQQKSSQAPKLLFHYYDKDFNNEADTPDNFQSRRPNTSFCFLDIRSPGLGDTAMYLCATSRDARTPSAFFGQGTRLTVV.

This sequence joins TRBV11-2 and TRBJ1-1, with no clear D. Germline V gives CDR1 SGHAT, CDR2 FQNNGV. Trimming removed 5 bases from V and 10 bases from J, with 14 bases in between. This CDR3 is built from 12 residues. CDR3: CASSPLHRGAFF. The CDR3 region has the DNA TGTGCCAGCAGCCCCCTACACCGGGGAGCTTTCTTT. Complete variable domain (other parts from reference TRBV11-2 and TRBJ1-1): EAGVAQSPRYKIIEKRQSVAFWCNPISGHATLYWYQQILGQGPKLLIQFQNNGVVDDSQLPKDRFSAERLKGVDSTLKIQPAKLEDSAVYLCASSPLHRGAFFGQGTRLTVV.

The DNA of the CDR3 is TGTGCCAGCTCATCGCAGACTAGCGGGACTTACACCGGGGAGCTGTTTTTT. Translating gives CASSSQTSGTYTGELFF. This chain joins TRBV18 and TRBJ2-2, with 11 bases fitting TRBD2. Trimming cost V 5 bases and J 3 bases; bases outside gene matches: 8. This CDR3 has 17 residues. Germline CDR1 and CDR2: KGHSH and LQKENI.

In its sample, this clone was seen a few times. CDR3 sequence: CASSVVGGLSTDTQYF. The CDR3 DNA sequence: TGTGCCAGCAGCGTAGTGGGAGGCTTAAGCACAGATACGCAGTATTTT. The chain links TRBV9 to TRBJ2-3; D is perhaps TRBD2 (6 bases). In germline, CDR1 is SGDLS, CDR2 YYNGEE. Deletions cut 0 bases from V and 0 bases from J, with 11 bases between. This CDR3 region has 16 residues.

The chain employs TRBV27 and TRBJ2-5; D may be TRBD2 (6 bases). V was pared by 8 bases and J by 2 bases, with 6 bases between. Per the germline V gene, CDR1 is MNHEY and CDR2 is SMNVEV (reference sequence). CDR3 size: 11 residues. The CDR3 is CASGGQETQYF. CDR3 coding DNA: TGTGCCAGCGGAGGGCAAGAGACCCAGTACTTC.

This clone was seen only a few times. Different DNA sequences within this sample yield the same CDR3. The rearrangement links TRBV4-2 to TRBJ2-1; no firm D call. Trimming removed 1 base from V and 7 bases from J, with 2 bases in between. The CDR3 covers 11 residues. From germline, CDR1 is LGHNA and CDR2 YNFKEQ. The CDR3 DNA reads TGTGCCAGCAGCCAAGGTAATGAGCAGTTCTTC. Translation: CASSQGNEQFF.

This clone was detected only a few times. V usage is TRBV5-5 and J usage is TRBJ1-2, with TRBD1 as a possible D gene (5 bases). Germline V gene lookup returns CDR1 SGHKS and CDR2 YYEKEE (reference sequence). The CDR3 has 13 residues. Trimming cost V 3 bases and J 5 bases, with 11 bases left between them. CDR3 amino acids: CASSSEQDYGYTF. The CDR3 nucleotides read TGTGCCAGCAGCTCGGAACAGGATTATGGCTACACCTTC.

This clone was detected a few times. The chain joins TRBV9 to TRBJ2-7; D may be TRBD1 or TRBD2 (5 bases each). CDR1 is SGDLS, CDR2 YYNGEE, per germline. This CDR3 contains 15 residues. Trimming stripped 2 bases from V and 3 bases from J, with 15 bases between. The CDR3 DNA follows: TGTGCCAGCAGCGTCGGGGCAGATCCAATCTACGAGCAGTACTTC. Its protein product is CASSVGADPIYEQYF.